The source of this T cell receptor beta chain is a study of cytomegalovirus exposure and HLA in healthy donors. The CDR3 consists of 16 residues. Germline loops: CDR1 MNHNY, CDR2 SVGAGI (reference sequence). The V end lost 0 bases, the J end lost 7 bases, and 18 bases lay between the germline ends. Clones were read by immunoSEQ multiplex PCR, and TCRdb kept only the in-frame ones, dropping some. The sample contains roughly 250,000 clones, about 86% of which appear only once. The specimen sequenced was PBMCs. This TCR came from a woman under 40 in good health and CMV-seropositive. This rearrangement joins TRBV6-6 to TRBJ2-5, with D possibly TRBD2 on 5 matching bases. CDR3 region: CASSYSLDTLEGTQYF. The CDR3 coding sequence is TGTGCCAGCAGTTACTCCCTCGACACCCTAGAGGGGACCCAGTACTTC.